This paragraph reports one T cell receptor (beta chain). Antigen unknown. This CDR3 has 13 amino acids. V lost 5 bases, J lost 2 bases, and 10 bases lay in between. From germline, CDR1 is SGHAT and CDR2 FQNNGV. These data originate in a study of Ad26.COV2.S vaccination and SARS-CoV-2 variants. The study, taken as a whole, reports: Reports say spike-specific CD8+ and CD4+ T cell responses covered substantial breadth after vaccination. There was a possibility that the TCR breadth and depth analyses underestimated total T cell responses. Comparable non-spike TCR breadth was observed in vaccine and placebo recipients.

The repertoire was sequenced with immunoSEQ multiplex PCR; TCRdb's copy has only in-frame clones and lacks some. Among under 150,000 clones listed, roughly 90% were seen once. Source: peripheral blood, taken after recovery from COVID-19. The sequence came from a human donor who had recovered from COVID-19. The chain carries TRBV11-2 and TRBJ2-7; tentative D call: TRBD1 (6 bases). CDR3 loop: CASSRQAAYEQYF. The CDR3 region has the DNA TGTGCCAGCAGCCGACAGGCGGCCTACGAGCAGTACTTC. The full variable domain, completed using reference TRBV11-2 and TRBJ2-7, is EAGVAQSPRYKIIEKRQSVAFWCNPISGHATLYWYQQILGQGPKLLIQFQNNGVVDDSQLPKDRFSAERLKGVDSTLKIQPAKLEDSAVYLCASSRQAAYEQYFGPGTRLTVT.